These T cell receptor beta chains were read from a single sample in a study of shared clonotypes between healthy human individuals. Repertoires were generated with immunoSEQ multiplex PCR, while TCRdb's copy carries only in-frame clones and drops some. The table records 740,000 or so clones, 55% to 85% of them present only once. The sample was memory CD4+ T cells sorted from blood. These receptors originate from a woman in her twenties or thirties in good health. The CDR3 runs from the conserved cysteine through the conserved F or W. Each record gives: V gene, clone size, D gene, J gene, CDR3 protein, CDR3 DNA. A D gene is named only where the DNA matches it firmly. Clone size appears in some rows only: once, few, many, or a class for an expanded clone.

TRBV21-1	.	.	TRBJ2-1	CASTPLAGNLFNEQFF	TGTGCCAGCACCCCGTTAGCGGGGAACCTATTCAATGAGCAGTTCTTC
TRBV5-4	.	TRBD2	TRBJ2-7	CASSPGLAGGRAYEQYF	TGTGCCAGCAGCCCAGGACTAGCGGGAGGGAGGGCCTACGAGCAGTACTTC
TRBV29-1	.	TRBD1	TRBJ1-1	CSVSQGAMNTEAFF	TGCAGCGTTTCACAGGGGGCCATGAACACTGAAGCTTTCTTT
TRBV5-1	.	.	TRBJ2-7	CASSLGYISYEQYF	TGCGCCAGCAGCTTGGGTTACATATCCTACGAGCAGTACTTC
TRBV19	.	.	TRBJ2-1	CASSKANYYNEQFF	TGTGCCAGTAGTAAAGCGAATTACTACAATGAGCAGTTCTTC
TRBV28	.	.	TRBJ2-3	CASARSTDTQYF	TGTGCCAGCGCCCGAAGCACAGATACGCAGTATTTT
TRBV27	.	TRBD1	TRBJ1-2	CASSRGDRVEGYTF	TGTGCCAGCAGCAGGGGGGACAGGGTTGAAGGCTACACCTTC
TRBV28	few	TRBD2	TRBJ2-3	CASSPLSGLAGGYTDTQYF	TGTGCCAGCAGTCCCCTCTCCGGACTAGCGGGAGGCTACACAGATACGCAGTATTTT
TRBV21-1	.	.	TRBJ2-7	CASSNVRHSLVATSYYEQYF	TGTGCCAGCAGCAATGTGAGACACTCATTGGTAGCTACCTCCTACTACGAGCAGTACTTC
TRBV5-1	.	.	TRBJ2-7	CASSLLGDLSEQYF	TGCGCCAGCAGCTTATTAGGGGACCTGTCCGAGCAGTACTTC
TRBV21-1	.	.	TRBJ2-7	CASSLNGQGSYEQYF	TGTGCCAGCAGCCTTAACGGACAGGGCTCCTACGAGCAGTACTTC
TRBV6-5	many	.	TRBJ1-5	CASRGPGDNQPQHF	TGTGCCAGCAGGGGACCGGGGGATAATCAGCCCCAGCATTTT
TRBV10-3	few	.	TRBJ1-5	CAISESKAAGGNQPQHF	TGTGCCATCAGTGAGTCGAAAGCTGCCGGTGGCAATCAGCCCCAGCATTTT
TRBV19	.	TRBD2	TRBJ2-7	CASSSRGAGGLYEQYF	TGTGCCAGTAGTTCCCGCGGAGCGGGGGGGTTATACGAGCAGTACTTC
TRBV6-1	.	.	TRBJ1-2	CASSELWTVINYGYTF	TGTGCCAGCAGTGAACTCTGGACAGTTATTAATTATGGCTACACCTTC
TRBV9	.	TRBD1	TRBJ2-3	CASSPGTGGYTDTQYF	TGTGCCAGCAGCCCCGGGACAGGCGGCTACACAGATACGCAGTATTTT
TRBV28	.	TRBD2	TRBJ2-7	CASSPRLAGVVVQYF	TGTGCCAGCAGTCCCCGACTAGCGGGAGTGGTAGTGCAGTACTTC
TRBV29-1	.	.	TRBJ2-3	CSVEMGSDTQYF	TGCAGCGTTGAGATGGGGTCAGATACGCAGTATTTT
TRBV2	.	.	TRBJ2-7	CAAGVAYEQYF	TGTGCCGCCGGGGTGGCCTACGAGCAGTACTTC
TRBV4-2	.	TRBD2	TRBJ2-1	CASSQDSAGGYNEQFF	TGTGCCAGCAGCCAAGACTCAGCGGGAGGCTACAATGAGCAGTTCTTC
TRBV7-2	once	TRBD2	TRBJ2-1	CASSSRTSGYNEQFF	TGTGCCAGCAGCTCCCGGACTAGCGGCTACAATGAGCAGTTCTTC
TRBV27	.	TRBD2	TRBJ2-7	CASSLGTSGDKQYF	TGTGCCAGCAGTTTAGGGACTAGCGGGGATAAGCAGTACTTC
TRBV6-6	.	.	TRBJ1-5	CASSLPGQPQHF	TGTGCCAGCAGTCTTCCGGGTCAGCCCCAGCATTTT
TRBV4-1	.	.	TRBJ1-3	CASSQEGRGTGNTIYF	TGCGCCAGCAGCCAAGAAGGAAGAGGGACTGGAAACACCATATATTTT
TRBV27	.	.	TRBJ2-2	CASSHMYDNTGELFF	TGTGCCAGCAGCCACATGTACGACAACACCGGGGAGCTGTTTTTT
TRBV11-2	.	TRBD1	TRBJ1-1	CASSRRTQGVGVEAFF	TGTGCCAGCAGCAGACGCACCCAGGGGGTGGGTGTTGAAGCTTTCTTT